This TCR beta chain was identified during a study of PD-1 blockade in classical Hodgkin lymphoma. V shed 7 bases and J 0 bases; nucleotides not matched to a gene: 5. The CDR3 runs 14 residues. Per the germline V gene, CDR1 is SGDLS and CDR2 is YYNGEE. Only in-frame clones appear in the TCRdb table, and some are missing; sequencing was by immunoSEQ multiplex PCR. The sample yields about 2,400 clones, roughly 63% seen once. Relapse after autologous stem cell transplantation occurred in every patient, and brentuximab vedotin exposure varied. This clone has a single count. The V and J genes are TRBV9 and TRBJ2-3; the match to TRBD2 covers 7 bases. The sequences come from peripheral blood mononuclear cells (PBMCs), collected at baseline. The origin of this receptor is a human donor with classical Hodgkin lymphoma. The CDR3 spells CASAGGTSTDTQYF. CDR3 nucleotide sequence: TGTGCCAGCGCCGGGGGGACTAGCACAGATACGCAGTATTTT.